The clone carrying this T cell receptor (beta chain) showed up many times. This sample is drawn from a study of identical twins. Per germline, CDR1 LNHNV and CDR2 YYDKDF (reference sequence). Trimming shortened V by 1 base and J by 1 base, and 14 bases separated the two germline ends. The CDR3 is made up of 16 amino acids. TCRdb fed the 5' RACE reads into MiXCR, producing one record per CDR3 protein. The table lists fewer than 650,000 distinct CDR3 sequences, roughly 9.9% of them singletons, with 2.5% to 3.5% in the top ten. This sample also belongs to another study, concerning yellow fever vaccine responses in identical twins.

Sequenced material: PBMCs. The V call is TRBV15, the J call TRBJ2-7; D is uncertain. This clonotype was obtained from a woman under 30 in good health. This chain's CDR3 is CATSRGHGDASYEQYF. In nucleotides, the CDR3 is TGTGCCACCAGCAGAGGCCACGGAGACGCATCCTACGAGCAGTACTTC.